This T cell receptor (beta chain) was captured in a study of blood T cell repertoires in COVID-19 (TCRdb year 2020). With regard to the full study: The collaborator samples originated in the United States, Italy and Spain and spanned the acute and convalescent phases of COVID-19. A de-identified subject ID, COVID-19 status, age in years and sex were almost always included in the sample metadata. Subjects who had been exposed to COVID-19, were actively infected with it, or had recovered from it provided the deeply sampled blood TCRbeta repertoires that made up the dataset. The repertoires were made available in a free public database intended to serve as a resource for research on the immune response to SARS-CoV-2. The samples were drawn from two sources: the first 160 participants of the ongoing ImmuneRACE study, and 1,000 to 1,500 subjects contributed by 6 global collaborators. Where available, HLA class I and class II types were obtained from metadata supplied by the sample provider rather than from assay-based typing. The material from the prospective study consisted of cDNA or gDNA derived from T cells, B-cell-depleted T cells, or PBMCs.

Collaborating institutions collected whole blood in K2EDTA tubes following their own protocols. For TCRbeta analysis, collaborator samples were shipped as frozen whole blood, as isolated PBMCs, or as DNA extracted from either sample type. Paper-wide results and their limitations: The amount of clinical and demographic metadata varied by source and participant and was provided uncurated.

The CDR3 covers 14 residues, taking in both the cysteine and the phenylalanine. The entry retains the CDR3 DNA only, 42 bases that are in frame from base 1. According to the germline V gene, CDR1 reads SGHTS and CDR2 reads YDEGEE. V was cut back by 1 base and J by 6 bases, leaving a gap of 10 bases between them. This clone occurred once. Which antigen it targets is not known. It has no much larger one-base neighbor in the sample; base qualities were not kept. TCRbeta CDR3 regions were amplified from genomic DNA using the immunoSEQ Assay, a bias-controlled multiplex PCR. From the authors' description of their analysis: Nucleated cell counts per sample were estimated from amplification of reference gene primers within the assay. Sequence reads were collapsed and filtered to measure the absolute abundance of every unique TCRbeta CDR3 rearrangement. For each sample, productive Simpson clonality was calculated by taking the square root of Simpson's diversity index across productive rearrangements. Imported from immuneACCESS, the table was reduced by TCRdb to in-frame sequences with V and J called. These copies leave out some clones; in studies compared against another copy, an unresolved V gene accounts for under half, and the cause of the remainder is not known. V and J calls and clone size follow that table, whereas D and trimming were derived from the DNA. The sample table lists 94,000 or so clones, 70% to 90% of them with a count of one. Of the sample, roughly 8.3% is held by the ten largest clones.

The source material was peripheral blood. Recombination joined TRBV5-8 with TRBJ2-2; perhaps TRBD2 is the D gene, with 5 bases matching. This TCR was sampled from a woman in her seventies with acute or convalescent COVID-19. CDR3 protein: CASSLSRASGELFF. The sequenced DNA is TGTGCCAGCAGCTTGTCGAGGGCTTCCGGGGAGCTGTTTTTT.